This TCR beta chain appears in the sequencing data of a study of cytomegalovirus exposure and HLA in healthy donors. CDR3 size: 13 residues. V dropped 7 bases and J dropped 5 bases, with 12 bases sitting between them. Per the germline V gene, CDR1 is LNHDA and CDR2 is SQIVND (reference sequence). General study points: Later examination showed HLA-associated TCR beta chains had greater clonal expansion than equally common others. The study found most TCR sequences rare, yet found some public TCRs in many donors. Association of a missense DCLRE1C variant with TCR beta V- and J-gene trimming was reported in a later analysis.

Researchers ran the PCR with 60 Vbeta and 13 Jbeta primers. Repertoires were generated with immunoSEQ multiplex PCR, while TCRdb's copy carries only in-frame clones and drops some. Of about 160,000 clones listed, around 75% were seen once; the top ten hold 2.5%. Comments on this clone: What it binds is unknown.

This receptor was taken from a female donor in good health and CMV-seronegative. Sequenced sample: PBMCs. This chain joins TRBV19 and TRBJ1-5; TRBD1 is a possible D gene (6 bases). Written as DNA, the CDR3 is TGTGCCAGTACCGCGCACAGGGATCAGCCCCAGCATTTT. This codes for CASTAHRDQPQHF.